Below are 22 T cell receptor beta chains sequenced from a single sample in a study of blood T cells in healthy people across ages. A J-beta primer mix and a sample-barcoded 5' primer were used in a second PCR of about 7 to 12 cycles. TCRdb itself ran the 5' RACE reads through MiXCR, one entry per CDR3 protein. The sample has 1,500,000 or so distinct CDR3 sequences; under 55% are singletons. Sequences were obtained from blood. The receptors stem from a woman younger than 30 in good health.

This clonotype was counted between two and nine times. In DNA, the CDR3 is TGCAGTGCTCGAAGCCAGCGGGTGCAACAAGAGACCCAGTACTTC. As protein: CSARSQRVQQETQYF. The J gene is TRBJ2-5, the V gene TRBV20-1; perhaps TRBD2 as D (6 bases). With 5 bases removed from V and 2 bases from J, the gap between germline ends came to 18 bases. Germline-derived CDR1 and CDR2 are DFQATT and SNEGSKA (reference sequence). This CDR3 spans 15 amino acids.

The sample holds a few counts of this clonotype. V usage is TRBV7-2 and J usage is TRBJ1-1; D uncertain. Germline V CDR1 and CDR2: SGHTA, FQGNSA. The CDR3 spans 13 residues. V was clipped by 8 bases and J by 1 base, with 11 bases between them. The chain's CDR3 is CASQTWGNTEAFF. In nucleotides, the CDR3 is TGTGCCAGCCAAACCTGGGGGAACACTGAAGCTTTCTTT. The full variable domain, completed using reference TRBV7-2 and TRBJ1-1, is GAGVSQSPSNKVTEKGKDVELRCDPISGHTALYWYRQSLGQGLEFLIYFQGNSAPDKSGLPSDRFSAERTGGSVSTLTIQRTQQEDSAVYLCASQTWGNTEAFFGQGTRLTVV.

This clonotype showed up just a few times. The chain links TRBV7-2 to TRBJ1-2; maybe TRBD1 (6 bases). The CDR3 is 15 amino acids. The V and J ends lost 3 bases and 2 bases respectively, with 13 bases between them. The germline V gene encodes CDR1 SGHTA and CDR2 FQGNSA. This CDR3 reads CASSFRGANNYGYTF. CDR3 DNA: TGTGCCAGCAGCTTTCGGGGGGCGAACAACTATGGCTACACCTTC.

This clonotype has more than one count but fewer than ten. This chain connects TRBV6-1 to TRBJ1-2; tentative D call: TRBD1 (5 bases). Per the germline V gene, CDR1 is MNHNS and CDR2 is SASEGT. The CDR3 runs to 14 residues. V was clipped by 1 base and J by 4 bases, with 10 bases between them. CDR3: CASSEGPGFYGYTF. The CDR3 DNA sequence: TGTGCCAGCAGTGAAGGCCCAGGGTTCTATGGCTACACCTTC.

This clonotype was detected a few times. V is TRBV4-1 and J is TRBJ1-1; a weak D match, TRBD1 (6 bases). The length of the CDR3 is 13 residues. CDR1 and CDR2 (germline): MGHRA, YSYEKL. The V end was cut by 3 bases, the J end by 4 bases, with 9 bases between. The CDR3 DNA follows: TGCGCCAGCAGCCAGAGAGGGGGCACTGAAGCTTTCTTT. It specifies CASSQRGGTEAFF.

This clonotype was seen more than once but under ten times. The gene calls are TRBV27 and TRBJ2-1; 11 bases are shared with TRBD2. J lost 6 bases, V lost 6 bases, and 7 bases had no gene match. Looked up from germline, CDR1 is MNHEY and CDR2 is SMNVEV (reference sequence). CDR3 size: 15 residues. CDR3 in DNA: TGTGCCAGCAGCACACTAGCGGGAGTGGTCAATGAGCAGTTCTTC. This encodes CASSTLAGVVNEQFF.

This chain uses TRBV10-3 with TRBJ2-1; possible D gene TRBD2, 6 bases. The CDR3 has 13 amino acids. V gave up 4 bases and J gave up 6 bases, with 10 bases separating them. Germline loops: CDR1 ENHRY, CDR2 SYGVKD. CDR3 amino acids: CAISVGLINEQFF. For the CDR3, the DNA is TGTGCCATCAGTGTGGGACTTATCAATGAGCAGTTCTTC.

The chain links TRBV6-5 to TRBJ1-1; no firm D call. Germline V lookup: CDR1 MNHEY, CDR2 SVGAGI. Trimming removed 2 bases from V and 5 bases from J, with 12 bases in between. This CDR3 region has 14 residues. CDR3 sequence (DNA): TGTGCCAGCAGTTACGCGACGGGCCAAACTGAAGCTTTCTTT. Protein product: CASSYATGQTEAFF.

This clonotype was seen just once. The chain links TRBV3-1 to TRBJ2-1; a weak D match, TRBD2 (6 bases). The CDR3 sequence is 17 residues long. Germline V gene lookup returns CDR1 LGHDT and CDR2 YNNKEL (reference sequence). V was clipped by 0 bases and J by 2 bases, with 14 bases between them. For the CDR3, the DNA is TGTGCCAGCAGCCAAGATATGGCGGGGACCACCTACAATGAGCAGTTCTTC. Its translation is CASSQDMAGTTYNEQFF.

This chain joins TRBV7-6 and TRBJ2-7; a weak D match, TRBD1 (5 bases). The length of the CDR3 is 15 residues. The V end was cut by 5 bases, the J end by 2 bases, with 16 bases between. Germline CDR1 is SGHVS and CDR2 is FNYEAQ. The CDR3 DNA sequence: TGTGCCAGCAGCCGCGACAGAAAAGAGACCTACGAGCAGTACTTC. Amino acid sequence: CASSRDRKETYEQYF.

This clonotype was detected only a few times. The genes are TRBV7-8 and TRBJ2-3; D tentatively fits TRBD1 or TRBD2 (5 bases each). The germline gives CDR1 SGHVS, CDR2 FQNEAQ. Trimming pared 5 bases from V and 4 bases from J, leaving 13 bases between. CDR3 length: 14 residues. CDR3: CASSNLRGPDTQYF. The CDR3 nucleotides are TGTGCCAGCAGCAACTTGAGGGGCCCAGATACGCAGTATTTT. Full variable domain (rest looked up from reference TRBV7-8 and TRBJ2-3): GAGVSQSPRYKVAKRGQDVALRCDPISGHVSLFWYQQALGQGPEFLTYFQNEAQLDKSGLPSDRFFAERPEGSVSTLKIQRTQQEDSAVYLCASSNLRGPDTQYFGPGTRLTVL.

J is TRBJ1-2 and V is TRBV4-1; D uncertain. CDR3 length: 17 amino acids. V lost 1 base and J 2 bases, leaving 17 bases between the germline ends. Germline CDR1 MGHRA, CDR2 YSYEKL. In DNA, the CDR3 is TGCGCCAGCAGCCAAGTTCCCTTCGGCATGACGAACTATGGCTACACCTTC. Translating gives CASSQVPFGMTNYGYTF.

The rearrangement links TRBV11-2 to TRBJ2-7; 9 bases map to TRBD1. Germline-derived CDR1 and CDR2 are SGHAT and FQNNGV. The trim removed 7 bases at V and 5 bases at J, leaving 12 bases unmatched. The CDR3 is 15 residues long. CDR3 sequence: CASNRPGTGTDEQYF. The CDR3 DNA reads TGTGCCAGCAACCGACCCGGGACAGGGACCGACGAGCAGTACTTC.

The CDR3 here is CASSYRETGYTF. CDR3 DNA sequence: TGTGCCAGCAGCTACAGGGAGACTGGCTACACCTTC. The chain is built from TRBV13 and TRBJ1-2; D might be TRBD1 (6 bases). Germline values: CDR1 PRHDT, CDR2 FYEKMQ (reference sequence). This CDR3 has 12 residues. V lost 4 bases and J 7 bases, leaving 10 bases between the germline ends.

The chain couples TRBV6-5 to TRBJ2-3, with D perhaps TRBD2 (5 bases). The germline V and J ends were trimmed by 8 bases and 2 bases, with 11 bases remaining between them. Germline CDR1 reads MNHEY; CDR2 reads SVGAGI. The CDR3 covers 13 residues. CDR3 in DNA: TGTGCCAGCGCACCGAGGGCCACAGATACGCAGTATTTT. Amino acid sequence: CASAPRATDTQYF.

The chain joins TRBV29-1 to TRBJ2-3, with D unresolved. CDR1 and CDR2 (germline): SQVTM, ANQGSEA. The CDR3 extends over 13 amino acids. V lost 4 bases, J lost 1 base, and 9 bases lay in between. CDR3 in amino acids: CSVGVWGTDTQYF. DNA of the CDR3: TGCAGCGTTGGGGTGTGGGGCACAGATACGCAGTATTTT.

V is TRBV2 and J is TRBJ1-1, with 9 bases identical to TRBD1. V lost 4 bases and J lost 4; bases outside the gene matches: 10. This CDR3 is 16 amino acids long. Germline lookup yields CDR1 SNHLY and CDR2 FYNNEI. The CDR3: CASSVQGAGRGTEAFF. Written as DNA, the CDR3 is TGTGCCAGCAGTGTACAGGGGGCAGGTCGTGGCACTGAAGCTTTCTTT.

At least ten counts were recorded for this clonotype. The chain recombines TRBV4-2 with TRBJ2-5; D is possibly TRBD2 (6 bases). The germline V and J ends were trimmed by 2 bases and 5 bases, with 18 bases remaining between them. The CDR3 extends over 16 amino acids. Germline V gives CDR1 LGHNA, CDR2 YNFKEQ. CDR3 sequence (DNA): TGTGCCAGCAGCCAAAGCCGATCGGGGGATATTGAGACCCAGTACTTC. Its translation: CASSQSRSGDIETQYF.

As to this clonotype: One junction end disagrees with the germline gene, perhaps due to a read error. CDR3 nucleotide sequence: TGTCCCAGCAGCAGAATGACTAGCGGGATCGTCTACGAGCAGTACTTC. Residues: CPSSRMTSGIVYEQYF. The genes are TRBV7-2 and TRBJ2-7; TRBD2 matches at 11 bases. The germline V gene encodes CDR1 SGHTA and CDR2 FQGNSA. This CDR3 has 16 residues.

In DNA, the CDR3 is TGTGCCAGCAGTCCTATCGGACGGGGGGGCTGGGAGACCCAGTACTTC. Amino acids: CASSPIGRGGWETQYF. The J gene is TRBJ2-5, the V gene TRBV27; TRBD2 agrees at 8 bases. The CDR3 consists of 16 residues. The junction had 13 bases not matched to a gene; V was cut back by 5 bases and J by 5 bases. In germline, CDR1 is MNHEY, CDR2 SMNVEV (reference sequence).

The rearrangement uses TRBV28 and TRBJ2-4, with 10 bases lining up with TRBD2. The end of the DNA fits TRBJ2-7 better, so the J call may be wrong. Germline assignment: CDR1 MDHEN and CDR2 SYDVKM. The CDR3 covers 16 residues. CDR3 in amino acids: CASRDSSSGRVHEQYF. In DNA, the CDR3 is TGTGCCAGCCGGGACAGTTCCAGCGGGAGGGTGCACGAGCAGTACTTC.

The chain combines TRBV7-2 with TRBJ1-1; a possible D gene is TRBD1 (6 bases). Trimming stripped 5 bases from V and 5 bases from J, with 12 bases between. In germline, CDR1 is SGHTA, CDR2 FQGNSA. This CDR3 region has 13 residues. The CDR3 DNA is TGTGCCAGCAGCACAACAGGGTTGACTGAAGCTTTCTTT. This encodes CASSTTGLTEAFF.